This TCR beta chain was captured by sequencing in a study of identical twins. Each CDR3 protein gets one entry after TCRdb re-called the 5' RACE reads with MiXCR. The sample has roughly 220,000 distinct CDR3 sequences; 6.5% are singletons. This clonotype was recorded at least ten times. Germline CDR1 SQVTM, CDR2 ANQGSEA. Trimming removed 3 bases from V and 14 bases from J, with 18 bases in between. CDR3 length: 12 residues. This sample was also put to use in a study of T cells expressing NK-cell markers. That paper states: Repertoires of TCR beta were obtained from T cells sorted as CD3+CD56+NKG2C+, CD3+CD56+NKG2C- and CD3+CD56-NKG2C+.

This receptor was identified in a woman between 18 and 29 years old in good health. Material for sequencing was CD8+ T cells sorted from blood. The V call is TRBV29-1, the J call TRBJ2-3; D remains unclear. This CDR3 reads CSVEGLFPQPYF. The CDR3 DNA reads TGCAGCGTTGAGGGTCTCTTCCCGCAACCGTATTTT.